The rows below give T cell receptor beta chains drawn from one sample of a study of neoadjuvant nivolumab and ipilimumab in lung cancer. This table comes from immunoSEQ multiplex PCR, and its TCRdb copy is limited to in-frame clones, with some not included. The sample has about 23,000 clones; less than 85% are singletons. Material: peripheral blood, obtained before neoadjuvant nivolumab, alone or with ipilimumab. Receptor source: an adult with non-small cell lung cancer. The CDR3 runs from the conserved cysteine through the conserved F or W. The D gene is left open where the match is weak. Clone size is given for some rows only: seen once, a few or many times, or a class if the clone is expanded.

v_call	d_call	clone_size	j_call	cdr3_aa	cdr3_nt
TRBV14	-	-	TRBJ2-3	CASSLARVEAQYF	TGTGCCAGCAGCCTCGCCAGGGTTGAGGCGCAGTATTTT
TRBV28	-	-	TRBJ2-7	CASSTDPLTVHEQYF	TGTGCCAGCAGCACAGACCCCCTTACTGTCCACGAGCAGTACTTC
TRBV28	-	once	TRBJ1-2	CASSSAGTNYGYTF	TGTGCCAGCAGTTCCGCGGGCACTAACTATGGCTACACCTTC
TRBV6-7	-	-	TRBJ2-5	CASSAQVGRQETQYF	TGTGCCAGCAGCGCGCAGGTTGGTAGGCAAGAGACCCAGTACTTC
TRBV9	-	-	TRBJ2-5	CASSVEAPGETQYF	TGTGCCAGCAGCGTAGAGGCCCCTGGGGAGACCCAGTACTTC
TRBV7-8	-	once	TRBJ1-1	CASSLERGNTEAFF	TGTGCCAGCAGCTTAGAGAGGGGGAACACTGAAGCTTTCTTT
TRBV11-3	-	-	TRBJ1-2	CASSFGNTNYGYTF	TGTGCCAGCAGCTTTGGGAATACTAACTATGGCTACACCTTC
TRBV9	-	few	TRBJ2-5	CASSVGGTQETQYF	TGTGCCAGCAGCGTAGGAGGGACGCAAGAGACCCAGTACTTC
TRBV5-1	-	-	TRBJ1-5	CASSDGRADQPQHF	TGCGCCAGCAGCGACGGCAGGGCGGATCAGCCCCAGCATTTT
TRBV9	-	-	TRBJ1-2	CASSVVGDGYGYTF	TGTGCCAGCAGCGTAGTGGGAGACGGGTATGGCTACACCTTC
TRBV14	TRBD1	-	TRBJ2-7	CASSQGGTVPYEQYF	TGTGCCAGCAGCCAAGGGGGGACAGTCCCCTACGAGCAGTACTTC
TRBV9	-	-	TRBJ1-1	CASSVNSMDEGLNTEAFF	TGTGCCAGCAGCGTAAACTCGATGGACGAGGGGCTTAACACTGAAGCTTTCTTT
TRBV19	-	-	TRBJ1-2	CASSPQGLDYGYTF	TGTGCCAGTAGTCCACAGGGTCTGGACTATGGCTACACCTTC
TRBV9	-	medium-sized	TRBJ2-1	CASSVADEQFF	TGTGCCAGCAGCGTAGCTGATGAGCAGTTCTTC
TRBV4-2	TRBD2	once	TRBJ2-3	CASSQELAGVGTQYF	TGTGCCAGCAGCCAAGAGCTAGCGGGAGTTGGTACGCAGTATTTT
TRBV6-1	-	-	TRBJ1-1	CASSPQQGTEAFF	TGTGCCAGCAGTCCTCAACAGGGTACTGAAGCTTTCTTT
TRBV5-1	-	-	TRBJ2-1	CASSLDGYNEQFF	TGCGCCAGCAGCTTGGACGGCTACAATGAGCAGTTCTTC
TRBV14	-	-	TRBJ2-4	CASSQDSGVGKNIQYF	TGTGCCAGCAGCCAAGATTCAGGGGTCGGCAAAAACATTCAGTACTTC
TRBV5-1	TRBD1	few	TRBJ2-7	CASSLAGGTDEQYF	TGCGCCAGCAGCTTGGCAGGGGGCACGGACGAGCAGTACTTC
TRBV5-1	TRBD1	few	TRBJ2-7	CASSINRGLRHEQYF	TGCGCCAGCAGCATAAACAGGGGGCTACGCCACGAGCAGTACTTC
TRBV7-9	-	-	TRBJ2-1	CASSLAGSEKQFF	TGTGCCAGCAGCTTAGCCGGGAGCGAGAAGCAGTTCTTC
TRBV5-5	-	-	TRBJ1-1	CASSSEGFGVGPNTEAFF	TGTGCCAGCAGCTCGGAAGGGTTCGGGGTAGGACCGAACACTGAAGCTTTCTTT
TRBV11-2	TRBD1	-	TRBJ2-7	CASSYGQGEPGHEQYF	TGTGCCAGCAGCTACGGACAGGGGGAACCTGGCCACGAGCAGTACTTC
TRBV9	TRBD2	-	TRBJ2-2	CASSLGLLGQPGELFF	TGTGCCAGCAGCCTGGGACTACTCGGGCAGCCCGGGGAGCTGTTTTTT
TRBV5-1	-	-	TRBJ2-7	CASRGGIRLEQYF	TGCGCCAGCAGAGGGGGTATTCGGCTCGAGCAGTACTTC
TRBV4-2	TRBD1	once	TRBJ2-2	CASSMGQGAGELFF	TGTGCCAGCAGCATGGGACAGGGGGCCGGGGAGCTGTTTTTT
TRBV6-5	-	-	TRBJ2-1	CASRRENEQFF	TGTGCCAGCAGACGGGAGAATGAGCAGTTCTTC
TRBV30	TRBD2	-	TRBJ2-3	CAWTSGRDTDTQYF	TGTGCCTGGACTAGCGGGAGAGACACAGATACGCAGTATTTT
TRBV5-1	-	-	TRBJ2-2	CASSLRQSPGELFF	TGCGCCAGCAGCCTCAGACAGTCCCCCGGGGAGCTGTTTTTT
TRBV5-4	-	-	TRBJ2-1	CASSFVGSSYNEQFF	TGTGCCAGCAGCTTCGTCGGGAGCTCCTACAATGAGCAGTTCTTC
TRBV6-5	TRBD1	-	TRBJ1-2	CASSYSPRTGLGYTF	TGTGCCAGCAGTTACTCCCCTCGGACAGGGCTTGGCTACACCTTC
TRBV7-9	-	-	TRBJ1-2	CASSLEAADYTF	TGTGCCAGCAGCTTAGAGGCAGCGGACTACACCTTC
TRBV13	TRBD1	few	TRBJ2-7	CASSRRTGTYEQYF	TGTGCCAGCAGCAGGCGGACAGGCACCTACGAGCAGTACTTC
TRBV7-8	-	-	TRBJ2-7	CASSPQVGGYSYEQYF	TGTGCCAGCAGCCCTCAGGTGGGCGGCTACTCCTACGAGCAGTACTTC
TRBV11-2	TRBD2	-	TRBJ2-1	CASSLEAPGLETYNEQFF	TGTGCCAGCAGCTTAGAAGCCCCGGGACTAGAGACTTACAATGAGCAGTTCTTC
TRBV18	TRBD1	-	TRBJ1-5	CASSPQGDDQPQHF	TGTGCCAGCTCGCCACAGGGGGATGATCAGCCCCAGCATTTT
TRBV10-3	-	-	TRBJ1-1	CAISRDAGEAFF	TGTGCCATCAGTCGGGACGCCGGCGAAGCTTTCTTT
TRBV9	-	-	TRBJ1-3	CASSVLDAAGNTIYF	TGTGCCAGCAGCGTACTGGACGCAGCTGGAAACACCATATATTTT
TRBV5-1	TRBD1	-	TRBJ2-5	CASSPGTEQETQYF	TGCGCCAGCAGCCCGGGGACAGAGCAAGAGACCCAGTACTTC
TRBV9	-	-	TRBJ1-2	CASSFNYGYTF	TGTGCCAGCAGTTTTAACTATGGCTACACCTTC
TRBV30	-	few	TRBJ1-1	CAWDFGRDTEAFF	TGTGCCTGGGACTTTGGTAGGGACACTGAAGCTTTCTTT
TRBV9	TRBD2	-	TRBJ2-3	CASSPPGLAGQDTQYF	TGTGCCAGCAGCCCCCCGGGACTAGCGGGCCAAGATACGCAGTATTTT
TRBV11-3	-	few	TRBJ2-2	CASSLESPTGELFF	TGTGCCAGCAGCTTAGAGTCTCCCACCGGGGAGCTGTTTTTT
TRBV30	-	few	TRBJ2-2	CAWRNSAGTGELFF	TGTGCCTGGAGGAATAGCGCCGGCACCGGGGAGCTGTTTTTT